One sample yielded the 8 T cell receptor beta chains listed below, sequenced in a study of shared clonotypes between healthy human individuals. TCRdb's table, derived via immunoSEQ multiplex PCR, lists solely in-frame clones and lacks some. Among under 120,000 clones listed, 67% were seen once. The material sequenced was memory CD8+ T cells sorted from blood. Sample subset: CD45RO+ cells pooled with CCR7-negative TemRA cells. The receptors here all came from a woman aged 25 to 39 in good health.

The genes are TRBV28 and TRBJ2-5, with 12 bases that match TRBD2. Germline-derived CDR1 and CDR2 are MDHEN and SYDVKM. V was pared by 4 bases and J by 4 bases, with 7 bases of the junction left unmatched. The CDR3 has 16 residues. Written as DNA, the CDR3 is TGTGCCAGCAGTTACCCTCTAGCGGGAGGGGGAGAGACCCAGTACTTC. It encodes CASSYPLAGGGETQYF.

This clone has just one count. This chain connects TRBV4-2 to TRBJ2-7; tentatively, D is TRBD2 (6 bases). CDR3 length: 13 residues. V was pared by 1 base and J by 6 bases, with 10 bases between. Germline CDR1 reads LGHNA; CDR2 reads YNFKEQ. The DNA of the CDR3 is TGTGCCAGCAGCCAAGTGCGCGGGACCGAGCAGTACTTC. This translates into CASSQVRGTEQYF.

Turning to this clone: Additional DNA sequences in this sample encode the identical CDR3. The genes are TRBV9 and TRBJ2-7, with 7 bases matching TRBD1. This CDR3 region has 14 residues. J was trimmed by 5 bases and V by 0 bases; bases with no gene match: 5. Germline values: CDR1 SGDLS, CDR2 YYNGEE. The CDR3 sequence is CASSVGSGGDEQYF. DNA for the CDR3: TGTGCCAGCAGCGTAGGGTCAGGGGGAGACGAGCAGTACTTC.

The chain joins TRBV28 to TRBJ1-1, with D maybe TRBD1 (5 bases). This CDR3 is 17 amino acids long. Germline V gives CDR1 MDHEN, CDR2 SYDVKM. The V gene lost 4 bases and the J gene lost 7 bases, with 25 bases spanning the gap. The CDR3 nucleotides are TGTGCCAGCAGTTCCCCTTGGGGCGAGCCTTTACTACTTGAAGCTTTCTTT. Residues: CASSSPWGEPLLLEAFF. Full variable domain (remainder filled in from reference TRBV28 and TRBJ1-1): DVKVTQSSRYLVKRTGEKVFLECVQDMDHENMFWYRQDPGLGLRLIYFSYDVKMKEKGDIPEGYSVSREKKERFSLILESASTNQTSMYLCASSSPWGEPLLLEAFFGQGTRLTVV.

This chain uses TRBV9 with TRBJ2-3, with D uncertain. The CDR3 totals 15 residues. Trimming took 4 bases from V and 0 from J, leaving 12 bases between them. Germline CDR1 and CDR2: SGDLS and YYNGEE. The CDR3 spells CASSPLQVSTDTQYF. In nucleotides, the CDR3 is TGTGCCAGCAGCCCCCTTCAGGTTAGCACAGATACGCAGTATTTT.

J is TRBJ2-5 and V is TRBV28, with D possibly TRBD2 on 5 matching bases. V shed 4 bases and J shed 5 bases, with 11 bases lying between them. This CDR3 has 13 residues. Germline CDR1 and CDR2: MDHEN and SYDVKM. This CDR3 is CASSSRASETQYF. The CDR3 nucleotides read TGTGCCAGCAGTTCGCGGGCGTCTGAGACCCAGTACTTC.

This rearrangement joins TRBV7-2 to TRBJ2-7, with 10 bases identical to TRBD2. Per the germline V gene, CDR1 is SGHTA and CDR2 is FQGNSA. With 6 bases clipped from V and 4 bases from J, the junction kept 6 bases outside the gene matches. The length of the CDR3 is 14 residues. CDR3 amino acids: CASSPSGSGYEQYF. The CDR3 DNA reads TGTGCCAGCAGTCCTAGCGGGAGTGGGTACGAGCAGTACTTC.

The rearrangement uses TRBV18 and TRBJ2-1; D remains unclear. The CDR3 is 11 residues long. V gave up 3 bases and J gave up 10 bases, with 7 bases separating them. The germline CDR1 and CDR2 sequences are KGHSH and LQKENI. The CDR3 is CASSPSTEQFF. The CDR3 nucleotides are TGTGCCAGCTCACCTAGTACAGAGCAGTTCTTC. Full variable domain (rest looked up from reference TRBV18 and TRBJ2-1): NAGVMQNPRHLVRRRGQEARLRCSPMKGHSHVYWYRQLPEEGLKFMVYLQKENIIDESGMPKERFSAEFPKEGPSILRIQQVVRGDSAAYFCASSPSTEQFFGPGTRLTVL.